The rows below give T cell receptor beta chains drawn from one sample of a study of cytomegalovirus exposure and HLA in healthy donors. Profiled with immunoSEQ multiplex PCR; TCRdb holds only in-frame clones, not every one. This sample has around 140,000 clones, with 65% to 85% found just once. Sequencing was performed on PBMCs. All receptors derive from a man aged 30 to 39 in good health and CMV-seronegative. CDR3s include the opening cysteine and the closing phenylalanine or tryptophan. A D gene is named only where the DNA matches it firmly. Clone size, where shown, is once, few, many, or a class for clones that have expanded.

V	D	size	J	DNA	CDR3
TRBV6-4	TRBD1	-	TRBJ1-5	TGTGCCAGCAGTGACTGGGACAGGGGTCGAGGAAAAAGCAATCAGCCCCAGCATTTT	CASSDWDRGRGKSNQPQHF
TRBV28	TRBD1	-	TRBJ1-2	TGTGCCAGCAGTCCATACAGGGGGCGAGACTATGGCTACACCTTC	CASSPYRGRDYGYTF
TRBV5-4	TRBD2	-	TRBJ2-1	TGTGCCAGCAGCTTGAGTAGCGGGACATACAATGAGCAGTTCTTC	CASSLSSGTYNEQFF
TRBV11-2	-	once	TRBJ2-2	TGTGCCAGCAGCTTAGAGGCACGCGGGGAGCTGTTTTTT	CASSLEARGELFF
TRBV29-1	-	few	TRBJ1-1	TGCAGCGTTGACCTCAGGGGAGCTGGCACTGAAGCTTTCTTT	CSVDLRGAGTEAFF
TRBV19	TRBD1	-	TRBJ1-1	TGTGCCAGTAGTCAAGGGGGCTGGGACACTGAAGCTTTCTTT	CASSQGGWDTEAFF
TRBV29-1	TRBD2	-	TRBJ2-7	TGCAGCGTTAGGACTAGCGGGAGTGGTTACGAGCAGTACTTC	CSVRTSGSGYEQYF
TRBV27	-	-	TRBJ2-7	TGTGCCAGCAGTTTATCGGGGGGCTACGAGCAGTACTTC	CASSLSGGYEQYF
TRBV28	-	once	TRBJ1-1	TGTGCCAGCAGTTTTCGAAAGGGGATTGAAGCTTTCTTT	CASSFRKGIEAFF
TRBV10-2	TRBD2	once	TRBJ2-7	TGCGCCAGCAGTGGGGGACTAGCGGGTTTCTCCTACGAGCAGTACTTC	CASSGGLAGFSYEQYF
TRBV6-4	-	-	TRBJ1-2	TGTGCCAGCAGTGAGGTCCCCGGCTATGGCTACACCTTC	CASSEVPGYGYTF
TRBV30	TRBD2	-	TRBJ2-1	TGTGCCTGGAAAGCGGGGATGACCTCCTACAATGAGCAGTTCTTC	CAWKAGMTSYNEQFF
TRBV11-2	TRBD2	once	TRBJ2-6	TGTGCCAGCAGCCCCCGGGGGGCTGGGGCCAACGTCCTGACTTTC	CASSPRGAGANVLTF
TRBV28	-	-	TRBJ1-5	TGTGCCAGCAGTTCCGAGCGGGGGTTTTATAGCAATCAGCCCCAGCATTTT	CASSSERGFYSNQPQHF
TRBV5-4	-	few	TRBJ1-1	TGTGCCAGCAGCTTTCGCAAGGGGATAGACACTGAAGCTTTCTTT	CASSFRKGIDTEAFF
TRBV4-2	-	-	TRBJ1-5	TGTGCCAGCAGCCAAGAATCTAAGCAGCCCCAGCATTTT	CASSQESKQPQHF
TRBV29-1	TRBD2	-	TRBJ2-3	TGCAGCGTGACTAGCGGGCTTGGCCTCGAGGCGCAGTATTTT	CSVTSGLGLEAQYF
TRBV4-1	-	-	TRBJ2-3	TGCGCCAGCAGCCAAAAATTAGAGCGGACCACAGATACGCAGTATTTT	CASSQKLERTTDTQYF
TRBV29-1	TRBD1	-	TRBJ1-1	TGCAGCGTGGCTGAAACAGGGGGCGATGAAGCTTTCTTT	CSVAETGGDEAFF
TRBV10-3	-	-	TRBJ1-2	TGTGCCATCAGTGTGACATCCCCCATCTATGGCTACACCTTC	CAISVTSPIYGYTF
TRBV6-5	TRBD2	-	TRBJ2-1	TGTGCCAGCAGTTTAGCGGGAGTCTCCTACAATGAGCAGTTCTTC	CASSLAGVSYNEQFF
TRBV4-2	-	-	TRBJ2-2	TGTGCCAGCAGCGAAGCTAGGGGGACTACCTTAACCGGGGAGCTGTTTTTT	CASSEARGTTLTGELFF
TRBV19	TRBD1	-	TRBJ2-1	TGTGCCAGTACCTGGACAGGGTGGGGTGAGCAGTTCTTC	CASTWTGWGEQFF
TRBV5-1	TRBD1	-	TRBJ1-6	TGCGCCAGCAGCTTCCAGGGGGCGTTTGGTTCACCCCTCCACTTT	CASSFQGAFGSPLHF
TRBV15	-	-	TRBJ1-5	TGTGCCACCAGCGTCGGTAGCAATCAGCCCCAGCATTTT	CATSVGSNQPQHF
TRBV6-4	-	once	TRBJ2-3	TGTGCCAGCAGTGTGGAGTCAGGGATAGATACGCAGTATTTT	CASSVESGIDTQYF
TRBV11-3	TRBD1	once	TRBJ2-1	TGTGCCAGCAGCTTCGCCAGGGGGAATGAGCAGTTCTTC	CASSFARGNEQFF
TRBV18	-	-	TRBJ1-1	TGTGCCAGCTCACCTTACGACGGGACTGAAGCTTTCTTT	CASSPYDGTEAFF
TRBV19	TRBD2	once	TRBJ2-3	TGTGCCAGCAAGGTTAGCGGGGGGGATGCCACAGATACGCAGTATTTT	CASKVSGGDATDTQYF
TRBV30	-	once	TRBJ1-2	TGTGCCGGCCACCAGGGGATAGGGGTTAGAGGCTACACCTTC	CAGHQGIGVRGYTF
TRBV7-9	-	-	TRBJ2-7	TGTGCCAGCAGCTTAGCGGTCGCGTACGAGCAGTACTTC	CASSLAVAYEQYF